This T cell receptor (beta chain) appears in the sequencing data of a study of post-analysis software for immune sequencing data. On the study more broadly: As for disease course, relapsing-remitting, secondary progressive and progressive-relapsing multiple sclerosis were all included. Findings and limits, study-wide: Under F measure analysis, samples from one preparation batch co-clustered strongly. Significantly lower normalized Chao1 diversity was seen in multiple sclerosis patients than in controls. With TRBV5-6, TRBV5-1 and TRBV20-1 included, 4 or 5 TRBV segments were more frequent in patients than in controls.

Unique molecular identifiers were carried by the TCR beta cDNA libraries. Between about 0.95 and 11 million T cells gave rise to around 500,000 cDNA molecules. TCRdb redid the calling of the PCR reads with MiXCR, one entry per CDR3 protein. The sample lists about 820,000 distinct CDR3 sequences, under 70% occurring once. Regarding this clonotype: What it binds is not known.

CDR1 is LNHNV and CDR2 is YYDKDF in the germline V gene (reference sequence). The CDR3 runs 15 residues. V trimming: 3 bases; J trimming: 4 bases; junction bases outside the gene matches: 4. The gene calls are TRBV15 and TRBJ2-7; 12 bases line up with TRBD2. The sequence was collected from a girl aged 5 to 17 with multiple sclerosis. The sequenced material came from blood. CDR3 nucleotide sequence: TGTGCCACCAGCAGTGGTCTAGCGGGAGGGTACGAGCAGTACTTC. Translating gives CATSSGLAGGYEQYF. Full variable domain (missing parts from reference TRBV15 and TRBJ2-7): DAMVIQNPRYQVTQFGKPVTLSCSQTLNHNVMYWYQQKSSQAPKLLFHYYDKDFNNEADTPDNFQSRRPNTSFCFLDIRSPGLGDTAMYLCATSSGLAGGYEQYFGPGTRLTVT.